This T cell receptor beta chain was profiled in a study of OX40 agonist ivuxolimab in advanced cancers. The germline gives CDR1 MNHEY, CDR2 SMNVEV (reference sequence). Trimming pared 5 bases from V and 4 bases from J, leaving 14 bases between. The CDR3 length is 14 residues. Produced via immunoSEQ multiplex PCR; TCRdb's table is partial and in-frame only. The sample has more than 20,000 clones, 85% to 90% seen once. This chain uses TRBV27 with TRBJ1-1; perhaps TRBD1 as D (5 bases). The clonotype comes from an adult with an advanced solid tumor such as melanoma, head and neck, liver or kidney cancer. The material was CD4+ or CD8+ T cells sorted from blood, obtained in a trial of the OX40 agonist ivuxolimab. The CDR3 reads CASSPSGPLTEAFF. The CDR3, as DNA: TGTGCCAGCAGTCCCTCGGGACCCCTCACTGAAGCTTTCTTT.